Shown below are 10 T cell receptor beta chains from a single sample sequenced in a study of tumor and adjacent non-tumor tissue in lung cancer. This sample's RNA came from whole unsorted tissue. Three rounds of nested PCR, following a modified ARM-PCR protocol, produced the TCRbeta library. TCRdb processed the multiplex PCR reads anew with MiXCR; each CDR3 protein has one entry. The sample has about 110,000 distinct CDR3 sequences; more than 70% are singletons. The sample comprised lung tumor tissue. These receptors all come from a woman aged 60-70 years with non-small cell lung cancer.

Concerning this clonotype: A much larger clone lies one base from this, so it may be a read error. The rearrangement links TRBV12-3 or TRBV12-4 to TRBJ2-3; no clear D. Between the trimmed V and J ends, which lost 3 bases and 2 bases, there was a span of 12 bases. The CDR3 extends over 15 amino acids. CDR3 sequence reads: CASSLLGFHTDTQYF. The CDR3 nucleotides are TGTGCCAGCAGTTTGCTGGGGTTCCACACAGATACGCAGTATTTT.

This clonotype was seen ten or more times. This chain connects TRBV11-1 to TRBJ2-1; no definite D call. V dropped 7 bases and J dropped 5 bases, with 30 bases sitting between them. The CDR3 totals 19 residues. The germline V gene encodes CDR1 SGHAT and CDR2 FQDESV (reference sequence). The CDR3 bases are TGTGCCAGCACTCCCTATCATCATATTCAGAAAGCCCCTCACAATGAGCAGTTCTTC. This codes for CASTPYHHIQKAPHNEQFF.

Details on this clonotype: This clone may be a read error of a much larger clone one base away. The chain recombines TRBV5-6 with TRBJ2-1; 7 bases are shared with TRBD1. This CDR3 spans 12 amino acids. CDR1 SGHDT and CDR2 YYEEEE come from the germline V gene. This CDR3 is CANSWGTVEQFF. The CDR3, as DNA: TGTGCCAACAGCTGGGGGACAGTTGAGCAGTTCTTC.

On this clonotype itself: This may be a read error: a much more frequent sequence differs by one nucleotide. The chain recombines TRBV12-3 or TRBV12-4 with TRBJ2-3, with D perhaps matching TRBD1 (6 bases). The end of the DNA aligns better with TRBJ1-5, so the J call may be wrong. The CDR3 length is 16 residues. CDR3 sequence: CASTQQPSRGTDTQHF. In DNA form, the CDR3 reads TGTGCCAGCACTCAGCAACCAAGCAGGGGTACAGATACGCAGCATTTT.

On this clonotype: A read error may produce the germline difference seen at one junction end. V usage is TRBV4-3 and J usage is TRBJ2-6; 11 positions agree with TRBD1. The germline gives CDR1 LGHNA, CDR2 YSLEER. The CDR3 consists of 16 residues. CDR3 in DNA: TGCGCCAGCAGCCGGACAGGGGGCGGTGGGGCAAACGTCCTGACTTTC. This sequence encodes CASSRTGGGGANVLTF.

The J gene is TRBJ1-1, the V gene TRBV29-1; 7 bases align to TRBD1. This CDR3 region has 14 residues. Germline CDR1 reads SQVTM; CDR2 reads ANQGSEA. The CDR3 is CRGRVQGWNTEAFF. The CDR3 bases are TGCAGAGGTCGAGTACAGGGGTGGAACACTGAAGCTTTCTTT. The whole variable domain, filled in from reference TRBV29-1 and TRBJ1-1, reads SAVISQKPSRDICQRGTSLTIQCQVDSQVTMMFWYRQQPGQSLTLIATANQGSEATYESGFVIDKFPISRPNLTFSTLTVSNMSPEDSSIYLCRGRVQGWNTEAFFGQGTRLTVV.

Notes on this clonotype: One junction end disagrees with the germline gene, perhaps due to a read error. The V and J genes are TRBV11-3 and TRBJ2-1, with D possibly being TRBD2 (5 bases). Per germline, CDR1 SGHNT and CDR2 YENEEA. The CDR3 contains 15 residues. The CDR3 DNA sequence: TGTGCCAGCAGCCGCAGAGGGTCGGGCTACAATGAACAGTTCTTC. Its protein product is CASSRRGSGYNEQFF.

This clonotype was recorded at least ten times. The rearrangement uses TRBV20-1 and TRBJ2-5; weak D call: TRBD2 (7 bases). CDR3 length equals 17 residues. In germline, CDR1 is DFQATT, CDR2 SNEGSKA (reference sequence). The V gene lost 0 bases and the J gene lost 2 bases, with 19 bases spanning the gap. The CDR3 reads CSARDSQAGGLQETQYF. The CDR3 DNA reads as TGCAGTGCTAGAGATAGTCAGGCCGGGGGGCTACAAGAGACCCAGTACTTC.

The rearrangement uses TRBV20-1 and TRBJ2-1, with D tentatively TRBD2 (5 bases). The germline gives CDR1 DFQATT, CDR2 SNEGSKA (reference sequence). Deletions cut 5 bases from V and 5 bases from J, with 16 bases between. CDR3 length: 14 residues. The DNA of the CDR3 is TGCAGTGCTCAAATAGGGCCTAGCAACAATGAGCAGTTCTTC. Translation: CSAQIGPSNNEQFF.

J is TRBJ2-6 and V is TRBV11-3; D uncertain. The germline V and J ends were trimmed by 0 bases and 0 bases, with 24 bases remaining between them. CDR1 and CDR2 (germline): SGHNT, YENEEA. The CDR3 is 22 amino acids. The CDR3 nucleotides are TGTGCCAGCAGCTTAGAAGGTATAATTTACTCCTCACCAAGCTCTGGGGCCAACGTCCTGACTTTC. It codes for CASSLEGIIYSSPSSGANVLTF. Drawing the rest from reference TRBV11-3 and TRBJ2-6, the complete variable domain is EAGVVQSPRYKIIEKKQPVAFWCNPISGHNTLYWYLQNLGQGPELLIRYENEEAVDDSQLPKDRFSAERLKGVDSTLKIQPAELGDSAVYLCASSLEGIIYSSPSSGANVLTFGAGSRLTVL.